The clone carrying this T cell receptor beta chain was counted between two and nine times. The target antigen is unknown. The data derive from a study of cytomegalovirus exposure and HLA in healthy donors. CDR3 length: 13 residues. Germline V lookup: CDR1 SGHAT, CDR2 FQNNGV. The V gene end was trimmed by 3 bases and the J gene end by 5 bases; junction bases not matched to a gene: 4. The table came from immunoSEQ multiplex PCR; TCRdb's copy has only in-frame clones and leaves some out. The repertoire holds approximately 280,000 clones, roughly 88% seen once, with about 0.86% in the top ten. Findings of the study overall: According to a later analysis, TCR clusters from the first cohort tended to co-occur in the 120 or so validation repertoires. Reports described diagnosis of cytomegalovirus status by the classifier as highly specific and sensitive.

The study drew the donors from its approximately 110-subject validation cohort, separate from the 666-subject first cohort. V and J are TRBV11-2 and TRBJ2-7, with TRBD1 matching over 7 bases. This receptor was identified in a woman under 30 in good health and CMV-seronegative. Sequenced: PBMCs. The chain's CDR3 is CASSLGTADEQYF. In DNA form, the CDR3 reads TGTGCCAGCAGCTTGGGGACAGCGGACGAGCAGTACTTC.